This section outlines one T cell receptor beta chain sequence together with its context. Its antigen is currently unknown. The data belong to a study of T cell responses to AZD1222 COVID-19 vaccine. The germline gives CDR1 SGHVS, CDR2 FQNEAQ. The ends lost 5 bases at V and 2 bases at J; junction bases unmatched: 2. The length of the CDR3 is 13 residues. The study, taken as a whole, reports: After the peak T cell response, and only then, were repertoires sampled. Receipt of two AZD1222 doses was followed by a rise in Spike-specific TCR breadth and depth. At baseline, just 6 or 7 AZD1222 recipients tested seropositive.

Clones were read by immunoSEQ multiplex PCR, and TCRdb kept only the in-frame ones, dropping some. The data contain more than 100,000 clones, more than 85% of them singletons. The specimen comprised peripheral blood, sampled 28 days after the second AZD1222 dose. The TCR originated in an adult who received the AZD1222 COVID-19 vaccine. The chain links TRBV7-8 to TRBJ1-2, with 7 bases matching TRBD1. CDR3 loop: CASSRDRNYGYTF. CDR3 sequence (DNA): TGTGCCAGCAGCCGGGACAGAAACTATGGCTACACCTTC.